Each of the 3 T cell receptor beta chains below was sequenced from the same sample in a study of T cell repertoires in cytomegalovirus infection. TCRdb processed the reads anew with MiXCR; each CDR3 protein has one entry. The data show roughly 230,000 distinct CDR3 sequences, around an eighth seen once. Sequencing was carried out using PBMCs. The receptors stem from a human donor in good health (CMV status not recorded). Some clones in this sample may be carry-over from other donors' samples.

This clonotype was picked up many times. The chain joins TRBV7-2 to TRBJ2-3, with 8 bases matching TRBD2. The CDR3 sequence is 15 residues long. V was clipped by 5 bases and J by 2 bases; unmatched bases: 6. Germline CDR1 is SGHTA and CDR2 is FQGNSA. In nucleotides, the CDR3 is TGTGCCAGCAGCCTTATAGCGGGGTACACAGATACGCAGTATTTT. This encodes CASSLIAGYTDTQYF.

This rearrangement joins TRBV6-1 to TRBJ2-5; D ambiguous. CDR1 and CDR2 (germline): MNHNS, SASEGT. V was trimmed by 0 bases and J by 4 bases, leaving 15 bases between them. CDR3 length: 16 residues. The CDR3 loop is CASSEALTLIGETQYF. As DNA, the CDR3 is TGTGCCAGCAGTGAAGCGCTGACCTTGATTGGAGAGACCCAGTACTTC.

This clonotype was counted ten times or more. CDR3 amino acids: CASSLDRGWTEAFF. CDR3 DNA sequence: TGTGCCAGCAGCCTGGACAGGGGTTGGACTGAAGCTTTCTTT. The chain links TRBV6-1 to TRBJ1-1; 9 nucleotides align to TRBD1. V was clipped by 6 bases and J by 5 bases; unmatched bases: 7. The length of the CDR3 is 14 residues. CDR1 and CDR2 from the germline V gene are MNHNS and SASEGT.